These 27 T cell receptor beta chains were all obtained from the same sample, sequenced in a study of monozygotic twins with inflammatory bowel disease. TCRdb re-called the 5' RACE reads and gives one entry per CDR3 protein, without DNA. Here the sample table reports 420,000 or so distinct CDR3 sequences. The source material was blood. The receptor set was obtained from a human donor with ulcerative colitis or Crohn's disease, or a healthy co-twin of an affected twin (not recorded which).

The chain's CDR3 is CSAATARDLRNGYTF. This chain joins TRBV20-1 and TRBJ1-2; the TRBD1 assignment by TCRdb is unverifiable without DNA. The length of the CDR3 is 15 residues. Germline V lookup: CDR1 DFQATT, CDR2 SNEGSKA (reference sequence).

The rearrangement joins TRBV3-1 to TRBJ1-2; TCRdb's D call, TRBD1, is unchecked because there is no DNA. The germline V gene has CDR1 LGHDT and CDR2 YNNKEL (reference sequence). This CDR3 region has 15 residues. The CDR3 region is CASSQATGGSYGYTF.

The J gene is TRBJ2-7, the V gene TRBV25-1; as DNA is missing, the TRBD1 call by TCRdb cannot be tested. CDR1 MGHDK and CDR2 SYGVNS come from the germline V gene. There are 13 residues in the CDR3. This chain's CDR3 is CASTRTGSYEQYF.

The rearrangement joins TRBV19 to TRBJ1-5; the D call of TRBD1 rests on TCRdb alone, since no DNA is present to check it. From germline, CDR1 is LNHDA and CDR2 SQIVND (reference sequence). CDR3 size: 12 residues. The CDR3 spells CASGTGDQPQHF.

V gene TRBV20-1 combines with J gene TRBJ2-7; no DNA is available, so the TRBD2 call from TCRdb remains unchecked. The CDR3 length is 14 residues. From germline, CDR1 is DFQATT and CDR2 SNEGSKA (reference sequence). CDR3 sequence reads: CSARTSGTSYEQYF.

V is TRBV7-9 and J is TRBJ2-2. The germline gives CDR1 SEHNR, CDR2 FQNEAQ (reference sequence). The CDR3 is 16 amino acids. The CDR3 sequence: CASSYGPWANTGELFF.

This rearrangement joins TRBV5-5 to TRBJ2-5; TCRdb returns TRBD2, unconfirmable since there is no DNA. CDR1 is SGHKS, CDR2 YYEKEE, per germline (reference sequence). The CDR3 has 16 amino acids. CDR3 loop: CASSLAASGGQETQYF.

This sequence joins TRBV12-3 or TRBV12-4 and TRBJ2-2; TCRdb indicates TRBD2, and absent DNA this call remains unverified. The CDR3 is 14 amino acids. This CDR3 reads CASSLGADMGELFF.

This chain links TRBV4-1 with TRBJ2-7; TCRdb indicates TRBD1, and absent DNA this call remains unverified. The CDR3 covers 15 residues. Germline CDR1 is MGHRA and CDR2 is YSYEKL. This chain's CDR3 is CASSQPGQRVYEQYF.

J is TRBJ1-3 and V is TRBV12-3 or TRBV12-4; as DNA is missing, the TRBD1 call by TCRdb cannot be tested. There are 14 residues in the CDR3. The CDR3 here is CASSLETEGNTIYF.

V gene TRBV6-1 combines with J gene TRBJ1-1. Germline CDR1 reads MNHNS; CDR2 reads SASEGT. The CDR3 sequence is 13 residues long. CDR3 protein: CASSRHEGTEAFF.

The rearrangement links TRBV6-1 to TRBJ1-2. The CDR3 runs to 14 residues. CDR1 is MNHNS, CDR2 SASEGT, per germline. CDR3 region: CAPSYRAGSYGYTF.

The V call is TRBV7-9, the J call TRBJ2-5. This CDR3 is built from 14 residues. Per germline, CDR1 SEHNR and CDR2 FQNEAQ (reference sequence). The CDR3 reads CASSIEERQETQYF.

The chain uses TRBV29-1 and TRBJ1-2; TCRdb's D call, TRBD1, is unchecked because there is no DNA. In germline, CDR1 is SQVTM, CDR2 ANQGSEA. The CDR3 is made up of 11 amino acids. This CDR3 reads CSVPGRNGYTF.

CDR3 protein: CASSKAHSCTDTQYF. The chain recombines TRBV21-1 with TRBJ2-3. TRBV21-1 is marked as a pseudogene. This CDR3 has 15 amino acids.

The chain joins TRBV10-3 to TRBJ2-2; no DNA is available, so the TRBD1 call from TCRdb remains unchecked. Germline assignment: CDR1 ENHRY and CDR2 SYGVKD. The CDR3 has 13 amino acids. CDR3 amino acids: CAIGGGRTGELFF.

The CDR3 spells CASSLDGLAGGAQYF. This rearrangement joins TRBV5-4 to TRBJ2-3; TCRdb reports TRBD2, a call that lacks DNA to check it against. CDR3 size: 15 residues. The germline V gene encodes CDR1 SGHNT and CDR2 YYREEE (reference sequence).

The J gene is TRBJ2-2, the V gene TRBV15; TCRdb returns TRBD2, unconfirmable since there is no DNA. Germline CDR1 and CDR2: LNHNV and YYDKDF (reference sequence). There are 16 residues in the CDR3. The CDR3 is CATSRGGTTNTGELFF.

The V call is TRBV10-3, the J call TRBJ1-4; there is no DNA to check the TCRdb D call of TRBD1. This CDR3 is built from 17 residues. The germline V gene has CDR1 ENHRY and CDR2 SYGVKD. The chain's CDR3 is CAISAGTGVATNEKLFF.

V usage is TRBV3-1 and J usage is TRBJ2-5. The CDR3 runs to 13 residues. The germline CDR1 and CDR2 sequences are LGHDT and YNNKEL (reference sequence). The CDR3 sequence: CASSQEQEETQYF.

The chain joins TRBV19 to TRBJ2-2; TCRdb gives TRBD1 as the D gene, but with no DNA this cannot be confirmed. CDR3 length equals 17 residues. Germline assignment: CDR1 LNHDA and CDR2 SQIVND (reference sequence). CDR3 amino acids: CASSTRVGTGRTGELFF.

The chain recombines TRBV10-3 with TRBJ2-7; there is no DNA to check the TCRdb D call of TRBD2. This CDR3 contains 14 residues. Germline CDR1 is ENHRY and CDR2 is SYGVKD. The CDR3 reads CAISERSGPYEQYF.

The chain links TRBV12-3 or TRBV12-4 to TRBJ2-1; TCRdb's D call of TRBD2 is untestable without DNA. The CDR3 runs 14 residues. The CDR3 region is CASILLAGLGEQFF.

The chain employs TRBV7-3 and TRBJ2-2; there is no DNA to check the TCRdb D call of TRBD2. Germline CDR1 reads SGHTA; CDR2 reads FQGTGA. This CDR3 comprises 14 residues. The CDR3 sequence: CATRTSVNTGELFF.

This sequence joins TRBV20-1 and TRBJ2-7. This CDR3 is 13 amino acids long. Per germline, CDR1 DFQATT and CDR2 SNEGSKA (reference sequence). CDR3: CSARVAGALEQYF.

This chain uses TRBV7-2 with TRBJ2-2; the TCRdb call, TRBD2, lacks DNA for checking. The CDR3 loop spans 16 amino acids. Germline V lookup: CDR1 SGHTA, CDR2 FQGNSA. The CDR3 loop is CASSSVAGSNTGELFF.

The chain employs TRBV2 and TRBJ2-7; TCRdb indicates TRBD1, and absent DNA this call remains unverified. This CDR3 is built from 14 residues. The germline V gene encodes CDR1 SNHLY and CDR2 FYNNEI. The CDR3 sequence: CASSAQAVSYEQYF.